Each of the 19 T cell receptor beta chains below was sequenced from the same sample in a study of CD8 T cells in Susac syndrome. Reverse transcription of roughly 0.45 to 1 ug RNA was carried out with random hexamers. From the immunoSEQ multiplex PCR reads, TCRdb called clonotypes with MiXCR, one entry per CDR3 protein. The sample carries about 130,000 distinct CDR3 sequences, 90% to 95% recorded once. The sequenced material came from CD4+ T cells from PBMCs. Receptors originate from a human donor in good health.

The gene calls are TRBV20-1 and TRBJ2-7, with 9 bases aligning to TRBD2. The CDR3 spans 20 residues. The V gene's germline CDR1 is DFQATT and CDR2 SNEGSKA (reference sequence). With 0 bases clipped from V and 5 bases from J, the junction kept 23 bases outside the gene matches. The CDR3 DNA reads TGCAGTGCTAGAGATCGCGGCGTGCGGGGGGGGCAGGGGGGTACGGACGAGCAGTACTTC. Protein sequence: CSARDRGVRGGQGGTDEQYF.

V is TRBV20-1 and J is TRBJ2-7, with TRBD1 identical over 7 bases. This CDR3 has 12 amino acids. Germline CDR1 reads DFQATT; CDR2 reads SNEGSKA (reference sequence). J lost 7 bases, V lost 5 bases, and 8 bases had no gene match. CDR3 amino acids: CSASDRLEEQYF. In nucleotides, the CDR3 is TGCAGTGCTTCGGACAGGTTGGAAGAGCAGTACTTC.

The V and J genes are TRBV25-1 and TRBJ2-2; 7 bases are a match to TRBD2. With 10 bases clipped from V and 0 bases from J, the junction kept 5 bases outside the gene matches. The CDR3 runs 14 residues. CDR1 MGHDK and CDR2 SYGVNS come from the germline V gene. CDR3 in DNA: TGTGCCATTCCGAGCGGGACGAACACCGGGGAGCTGTTTTTT. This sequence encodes CAIPSGTNTGELFF.

The CDR3 sequence is CSVEGQGGVDTEAFF. Here the CDR3 DNA reads TGCAGCGTTGAAGGGCAGGGGGGGGTGGACACTGAAGCTTTCTTT. This chain uses TRBV29-1 with TRBJ1-1; TRBD1 aligns across 7 bases. The CDR3 is made up of 15 amino acids. V was pared by 1 base and J by 3 bases, with 8 bases of the junction left unmatched. CDR1 is SQVTM and CDR2 is ANQGSEA in the germline V gene.

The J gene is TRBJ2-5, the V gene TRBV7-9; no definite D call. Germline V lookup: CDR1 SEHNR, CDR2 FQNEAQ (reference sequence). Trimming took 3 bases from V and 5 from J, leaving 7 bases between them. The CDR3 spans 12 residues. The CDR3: CASSFESETQYF. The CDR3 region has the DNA TGTGCCAGCAGCTTCGAATCGGAGACCCAGTACTTC.

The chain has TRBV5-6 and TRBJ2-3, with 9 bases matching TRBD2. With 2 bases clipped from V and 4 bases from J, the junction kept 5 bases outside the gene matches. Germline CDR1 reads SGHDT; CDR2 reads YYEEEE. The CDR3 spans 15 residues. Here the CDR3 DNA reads TGTGCCAGCAGCTTAATAGCGGGAGTATCAGATACGCAGTATTTT. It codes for CASSLIAGVSDTQYF.

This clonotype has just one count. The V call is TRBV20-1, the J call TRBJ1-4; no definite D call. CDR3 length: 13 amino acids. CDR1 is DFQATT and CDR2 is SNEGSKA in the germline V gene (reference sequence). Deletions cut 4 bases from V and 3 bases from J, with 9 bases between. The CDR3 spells CSAKSGPNEKLFF. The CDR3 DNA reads TGCAGTGCTAAATCCGGGCCTAATGAAAAACTGTTTTTT.

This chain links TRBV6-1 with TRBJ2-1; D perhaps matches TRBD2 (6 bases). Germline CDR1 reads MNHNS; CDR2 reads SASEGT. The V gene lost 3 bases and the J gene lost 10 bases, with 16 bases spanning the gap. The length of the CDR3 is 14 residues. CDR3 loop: CASSEYSGGSEQFF. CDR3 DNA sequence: TGTGCCAGCAGTGAGTATAGCGGAGGGTCCGAGCAGTTCTTC.

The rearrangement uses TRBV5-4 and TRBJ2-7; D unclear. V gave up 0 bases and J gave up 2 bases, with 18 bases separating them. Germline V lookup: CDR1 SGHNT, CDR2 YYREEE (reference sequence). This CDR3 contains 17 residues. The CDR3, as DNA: TGTGCCAGCAGCTTGGAATCCGGCAGAAGCAGTACCTACGAGCAGTACTTC. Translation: CASSLESGRSSTYEQYF.

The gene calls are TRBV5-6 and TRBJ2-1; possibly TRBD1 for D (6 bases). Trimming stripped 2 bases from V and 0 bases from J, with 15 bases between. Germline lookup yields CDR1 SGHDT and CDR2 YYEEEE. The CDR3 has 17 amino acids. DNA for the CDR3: TGTGCCAGCAGCTTTCAGGGGTGGGCGGCCTCCTACAATGAGCAGTTCTTC. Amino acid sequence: CASSFQGWAASYNEQFF. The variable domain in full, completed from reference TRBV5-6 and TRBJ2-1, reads DAGVTQSPTHLIKTRGQQVTLRCSPKSGHDTVSWYQQALGQGPQFIFQYYEEEERQRGNFPDRFSGHQFPNYSSELNVNALLLGDSALYLCASSFQGWAASYNEQFFGPGTRLTVL.

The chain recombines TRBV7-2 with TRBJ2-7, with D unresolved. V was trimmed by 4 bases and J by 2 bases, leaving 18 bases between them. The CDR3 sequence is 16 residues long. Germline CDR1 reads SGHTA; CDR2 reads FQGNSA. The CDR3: CASSSEQHPSPYEQYF. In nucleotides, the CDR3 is TGTGCCAGCAGCTCCGAACAGCACCCAAGTCCCTACGAGCAGTACTTC. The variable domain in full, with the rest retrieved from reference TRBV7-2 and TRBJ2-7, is GAGVSQSPSNKVTEKGKDVELRCDPISGHTALYWYRQSLGQGLEFLIYFQGNSAPDKSGLPSDRFSAERTGGSVSTLTIQRTQQEDSAVYLCASSSEQHPSPYEQYFGPGTRLTVT.

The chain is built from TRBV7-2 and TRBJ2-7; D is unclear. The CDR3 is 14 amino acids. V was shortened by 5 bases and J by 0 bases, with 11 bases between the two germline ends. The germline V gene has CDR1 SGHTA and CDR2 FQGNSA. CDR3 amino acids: CASSPRVTSYEQYF. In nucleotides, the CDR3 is TGTGCCAGCAGCCCAAGGGTAACCTCCTACGAGCAGTACTTC.

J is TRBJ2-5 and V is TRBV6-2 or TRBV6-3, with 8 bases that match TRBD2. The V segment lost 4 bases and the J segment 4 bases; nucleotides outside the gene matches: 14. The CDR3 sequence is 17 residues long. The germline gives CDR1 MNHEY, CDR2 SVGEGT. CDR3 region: CASSFETSAPNAETQYF. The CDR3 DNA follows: TGTGCCAGCAGTTTCGAGACTAGCGCTCCAAACGCAGAGACCCAGTACTTC.

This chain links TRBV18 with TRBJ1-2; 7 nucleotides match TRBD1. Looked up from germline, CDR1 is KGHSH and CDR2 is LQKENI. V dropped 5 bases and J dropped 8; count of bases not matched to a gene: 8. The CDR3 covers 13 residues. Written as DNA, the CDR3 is TGTGCCAGCTCATTCGACAGGGTGAGAGGCTACACCTTC. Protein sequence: CASSFDRVRGYTF.

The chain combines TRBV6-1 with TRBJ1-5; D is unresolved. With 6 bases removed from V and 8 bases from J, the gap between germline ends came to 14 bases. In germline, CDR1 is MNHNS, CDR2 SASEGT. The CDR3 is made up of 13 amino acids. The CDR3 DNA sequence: TGTGCCAGCAGGTTAGGGATCGTGGAGCCCCAGCATTTT. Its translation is CASRLGIVEPQHF.

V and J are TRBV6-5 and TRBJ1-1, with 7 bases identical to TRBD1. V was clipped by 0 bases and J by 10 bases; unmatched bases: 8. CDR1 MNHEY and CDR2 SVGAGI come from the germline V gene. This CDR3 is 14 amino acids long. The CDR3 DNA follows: TGTGCCAGCAGTTACTCGACAGGGTCCTGGGGAGCTTTCTTT. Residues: CASSYSTGSWGAFF.

The CDR3 here is CASSQGLAPSSYEQYF. The CDR3 DNA sequence: TGCGCCAGCAGCCAGGGACTAGCGCCCAGCTCCTACGAGCAGTACTTC. This chain links TRBV4-1 with TRBJ2-7, with 10 bases that match TRBD2. Trimming removed 3 bases from V and 0 bases from J; junction bases left unmatched: 5. There are 16 residues in the CDR3. In germline, CDR1 is MGHRA, CDR2 YSYEKL.

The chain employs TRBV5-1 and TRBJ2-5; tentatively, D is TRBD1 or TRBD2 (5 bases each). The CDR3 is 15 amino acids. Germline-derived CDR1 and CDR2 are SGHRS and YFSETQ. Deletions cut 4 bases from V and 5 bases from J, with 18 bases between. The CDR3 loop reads CASSPNRGPAETQYF. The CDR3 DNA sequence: TGCGCCAGCAGCCCAAACCGGGGACCAGCGGAGACCCAGTACTTC.

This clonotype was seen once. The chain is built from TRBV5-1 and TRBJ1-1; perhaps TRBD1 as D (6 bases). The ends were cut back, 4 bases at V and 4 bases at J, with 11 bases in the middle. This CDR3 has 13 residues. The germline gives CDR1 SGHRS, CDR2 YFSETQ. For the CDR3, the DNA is TGCGCCAGCAGCGAAACAGGGAGCACTGAAGCTTTCTTT. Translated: CASSETGSTEAFF.